This T cell receptor beta chain appears in the sequencing data of a study of CD8+ T cells in alopecia areata. Study context: Treatment comprised oral tofacitinib, 5 to 10 mg twice daily, in treated patients. Tofacitinib therapy lasting 6 to 18 months was followed by 6 months off drug. Study-wide results and limits: Possibly as an HLA-related effect, TCR sharing across patients appeared less clear than in mice.

This clone was counted a few times. Its target is not known. Peripheral blood samples and lesional scalp punch biopsies were obtained from alopecia areata patients. The CDR3 has 11 amino acids. The V end lost 6 bases, the J end lost 10 bases, and 15 bases lay between the germline ends. Germline V gene data show CDR1 as DFQATT and CDR2 as SNEGSKA (reference sequence). Following RNA extraction, reverse transcription yielded cDNA that acted as the sequencing template. The table came from immunoSEQ multiplex PCR; TCRdb's copy has only in-frame clones and leaves some out. The repertoire holds hundreds of thousands of clones, 57% seen once, with around 0.44% in the top ten.

The chain links TRBV20-1 to TRBJ1-2, with D hard to call. The clonotype originates from a human donor with alopecia areata. Source: CD4+ T cells sorted from blood, taken at week 0. The CDR3 sequence: CSAPRTPDYTF. The CDR3, as DNA: TGCAGTGCCCCGAGGACCCCTGACTACACCTTC.